This entry describes one T cell receptor beta chain. Sequenced by immunoSEQ multiplex PCR; TCRdb stores in-frame clones only, minus some. The data contain tens of thousands of clones, 92% of them singletons. The V gene end was trimmed by 0 bases and the J gene end by 0 bases; junction bases not matched to a gene: 5. Per the germline V gene, CDR1 is SGHRS and CDR2 is YFSETQ. This CDR3 contains 17 residues. The sample originates from a study of T cell changes during pregnancy in multiple sclerosis. Sample: CD4+ T cells from peripheral blood mononuclear cells, taken in the second trimester of pregnancy. The V and J genes are TRBV5-1 and TRBJ2-7; TRBD2 agrees at 11 bases. This sequence originates from a female donor with multiple sclerosis, enrolled in a pregnancy study. The CDR3 region is CASSLVSGRDSSYEQYF. CDR3 nucleotide sequence: TGCGCCAGCAGCTTGGTTAGCGGGAGGGATAGCTCCTACGAGCAGTACTTC. Variable domain in full (rest from reference TRBV5-1 and TRBJ2-7): KAGVTQTPRYLIKTRGQQVTLSCSPISGHRSVSWYQQTPGQGLQFLFEYFSETQRNKGNFPGRFSGRQFSNSRSEMNVSTLELGDSALYLCASSLVSGRDSSYEQYFGPGTRLTVT.